This record looks at one T cell receptor beta chain sequence and its context. Its cognate antigen has yet to be identified. No quality values exist for individual bases; no much larger clone is one base distant. These data come from a study of cytomegalovirus exposure and HLA in healthy donors (dated 2017 in TCRdb). Context from the whole study: The roughly 700 repertoires of the first cohort and the roughly 120 validation repertoires were produced on the same platform, according to a later analysis. The study aimed to test whether signatures of past pathogen exposure could be identified by cataloging public T cell receptors. Along with the approximately 700-subject first cohort, a separate validation cohort of over a hundred different subjects was used. To predict cytomegalovirus infection status, the study brought together high-throughput TCR immunosequencing, statistical association of individual TCRs with disease status, and machine learning. Findings and caveats that apply to the study as a whole: The authors suggested that the approach could potentially be extended to other disease states and immunological phenotypes. All 120 or so repertoires were used to score co-occurrence in the validation cohort in a later analysis, because that analysis had no HLA typing for the cohort. In the study, 150 to 200 TCR beta chains were listed as associated with cytomegalovirus. Most TCR sequences were seen in very few donors, while some public TCRs were found in many individuals. A later analysis found that TCRs clustered in the first cohort also tended to co-occur in the 95 to 150 validation repertoires, with 94% of cluster scores above 0. The classifier was reported to diagnose cytomegalovirus status with high specificity and sensitivity in both the original cohort and the validation cohort. In vitro tests confirmed that a few of the cytomegalovirus-associated TCR beta chains recognize cytomegalovirus antigens.

The donors were included in the validation cohort of 120 subjects, a group kept apart from the roughly 670-subject first cohort. From the cysteine through the phenylalanine, the CDR3 covers 15 amino acids. Here the CDR3 DNA is all that survives: 45 bases in frame from base 1. As encoded in the germline V gene, CDR1 is SNHLY while CDR2 is FYNNEI. Trimming takes 6 bases off V and 4 bases off J; junction bases not matched to a gene: 9. The library came from the immunoSEQ multiplex PCR assay. The study's processing was this. A statistical classification framework was developed to diagnose cytomegalovirus status using the catalog of TCR beta chain sequences. TCRdb took this table from immuneACCESS and kept in-frame rearrangements with V and J called. Such tables lack part of the clones; where checked against another copy, unresolved V genes explain under half of the gap, and the rest is unexplained. That table is the source of V, J and clone size, and D and trimming were worked out from the DNA. The sample contains some 68,000 clones, about 96% of them found a single time. The top ten clonotypes cover approximately 2.5% of the sample.

The sequence was collected from a man between 18 and 29 years old in good health and CMV-seronegative. Recombination linked TRBV2 to TRBJ1-5, and 7 junction bases match TRBD1. The sequenced material came from PBMCs. The base sequence is TGTGCCAGCAGGGAGGGGACAGTCCCTAATCAGCCCCAGCATTTT. It is translated as CASREGTVPNQPQHF. With the portions outside the CDR3 filled from the reference TRBV2 and TRBJ1-5 genes, the complete variable region becomes EPEVTQTPSHQVTQMGQEVILRCVPISNHLYFYWYRQILGQKVEFLVSFYNNEISEKSEIFDDQFSVERPDGSNFTLKIRSTKLEDSAMYFCASREGTVPNQPQHFGDGTRLSIL.